These 3 T cell receptor beta chains came from one sample sequenced in a study of response to subunit inactivated influenza vaccine. TCRdb re-called the RT-PCR reads through MiXCR, storing one row per CDR3 protein. The data hold 150,000 to 200,000 distinct CDR3 sequences, with approximately 10% observed a single time. The specimen was non-naive T cells sorted from PBMCs, collected around seven weeks after vaccination. The receptors derive from a man between 50 and 59 years old who received an inactivated influenza vaccine.

The chain uses TRBV21-1 and TRBJ2-1; the DNA was not used to check the table's D call, TRBD1. TRBV21-1 is a documented pseudogene. This CDR3 has 14 residues. Written as DNA, the CDR3 is TGTGCCAGCAGCTCTAGGGACAGGGGCAATGAGCAGTTCTTC. Translating it yields CASSSRDRGNEQFF.

In its sample, this clonotype was seen a few times. The chain joins TRBV20-1 to TRBJ2-2, with TRBD2 matching over 7 bases. The V gene end was trimmed by 6 bases and the J gene end by 6 bases; junction bases not matched to a gene: 22. This CDR3 has 18 residues. Germline V gives CDR1 DFQATT, CDR2 SNEGSKA (reference sequence). The CDR3 protein is CSAPERAAGSLSAGELFF. For the CDR3, the DNA is TGCAGTGCCCCCGAACGGGCAGCGGGATCGTTGTCGGCCGGGGAGCTGTTTTTT.

This clonotype was seen only a few times. The rearrangement uses TRBV4-1 and TRBJ2-1; 13 bases map to TRBD2. Per the germline V gene, CDR1 is MGHRA and CDR2 is YSYEKL. V gave up 0 bases and J gave up 0 bases; unmatched junction bases: 2. This CDR3 has 18 residues. CDR3 protein: CASSQDRTSGSSYNEQFF. The CDR3 nucleotides read TGCGCCAGCAGCCAAGATCGGACTAGCGGGAGCTCCTACAATGAGCAGTTCTTC.